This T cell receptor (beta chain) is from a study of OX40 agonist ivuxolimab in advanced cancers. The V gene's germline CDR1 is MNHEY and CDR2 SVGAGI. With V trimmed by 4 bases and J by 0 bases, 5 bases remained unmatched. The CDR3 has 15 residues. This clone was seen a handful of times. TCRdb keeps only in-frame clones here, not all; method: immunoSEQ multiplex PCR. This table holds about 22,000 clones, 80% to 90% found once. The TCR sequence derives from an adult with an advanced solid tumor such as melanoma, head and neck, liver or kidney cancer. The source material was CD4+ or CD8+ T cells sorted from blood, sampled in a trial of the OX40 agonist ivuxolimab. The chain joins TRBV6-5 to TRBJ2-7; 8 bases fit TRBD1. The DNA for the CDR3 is TGTGCCAGCAGTTTACAGGGGGATAGCTCCTACGAGCAGTACTTC. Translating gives CASSLQGDSSYEQYF.